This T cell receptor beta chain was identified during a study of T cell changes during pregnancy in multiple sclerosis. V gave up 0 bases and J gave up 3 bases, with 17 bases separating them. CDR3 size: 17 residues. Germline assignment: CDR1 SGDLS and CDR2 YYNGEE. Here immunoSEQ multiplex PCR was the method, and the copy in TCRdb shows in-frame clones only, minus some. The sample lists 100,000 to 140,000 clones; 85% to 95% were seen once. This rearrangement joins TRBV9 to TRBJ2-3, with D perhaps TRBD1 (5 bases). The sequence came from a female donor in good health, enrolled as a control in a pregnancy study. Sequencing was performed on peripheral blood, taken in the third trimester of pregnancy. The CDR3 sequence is CASSVGGRAVGTDTQYF. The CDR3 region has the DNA TGTGCCAGCAGCGTAGGGGGCAGGGCAGTGGGGACAGATACGCAGTATTTT.